This T cell receptor (beta chain) was observed in a study of radiation and T cells in renal cell carcinoma. Produced via immunoSEQ multiplex PCR; TCRdb's table is partial and in-frame only. The sample carries about 120,000 clones, approximately 85% recorded once. Indicated time point: blood 2 weeks post-SBRT. Treatment defined: 15 Gy SBRT to primary tumor, nephrectomy 4 weeks later. Serial blood draws occurred at baseline and 2 and 4 weeks post-SBRT. Sequences were derived from blood, sampled from a patient whose treatment included radiotherapy and nephrectomy. The source is a man in his forties or fifties with renal cell carcinoma.

The CDR3 protein is CASSLRGPVSSSRTDTQYF. The CDR3 DNA is TGTGCCAGCAGTTTAAGAGGGCCGGTGTCTAGCAGTCGCACAGATACGCAGTATTTT. The chain combines TRBV28 with TRBJ2-3; D possibly corresponds to TRBD2 (5 bases). Germline V gives CDR1 MDHEN, CDR2 SYDVKM. The CDR3 totals 19 residues. Trimming removed 2 bases from V and 1 base from J, with 22 bases in between. Full variable domain (remainder filled in from reference TRBV28 and TRBJ2-3): DVKVTQSSRYLVKRTGEKVFLECVQDMDHENMFWYRQDPGLGLRLIYFSYDVKMKEKGDIPEGYSVSREKKERFSLILESASTNQTSMYLCASSLRGPVSSSRTDTQYFGPGTRLTVL.